In this sample, the clone carrying this T cell receptor (beta chain) turned up once. Authors' methods: The assay estimated nucleated cells by amplifying reference gene primers. Assay used: immunoSEQ multiplex PCR; TCRdb lists only in-frame clones, some missing. That table is the source of V, J and clone size, and D and trimming were worked out from the DNA. The repertoire holds some 170,000 clones, roughly 79% seen once, with 11% in the top ten. This sample was included in a study of blood T cell repertoires in COVID-19. Study-level background: Sources were T cells, B-cell-depleted T cells, or PBMCs; the material itself was cDNA or gDNA.

Germline V gene sequence: CDR1 LGHDT, CDR2 YNNKEL (reference sequence). The CDR3 has 16 amino acids. Trimming shortened V by 3 bases and J by 0 bases, and 13 bases separated the two germline ends. The sequence came from a woman aged 40 to 50 with COVID-19, enrolled during active disease. The J gene is TRBJ2-3, the V gene TRBV3-1 (or the pseudogene TRBV3-2); maybe TRBD2 (6 bases). The sequenced sample was peripheral blood. CDR3 DNA sequence: TGTGCCAGCAGCCAGGAGGCGGGGCCTAGCACAGATACGCAGTATTTT. Amino acids: CASSQEAGPSTDTQYF.